The clone carrying this TCR beta chain showed up many times. The library targeted TCRbeta and was prepared with unique molecular identifiers. TCRdb passed the PCR reads through MiXCR, listing each CDR3 protein once. Of hundreds of thousands of distinct CDR3 sequences in the sample, over 15% are singletons; the top ten hold 1.1%. The entry originates in a study of T-cell reconstitution after alpha-beta-depleted transplantation in children. Per the germline V gene, CDR1 is SQVTM and CDR2 is ANQGSEA. The V end was cut by 6 bases, the J end by 4 bases, with 14 bases between. The CDR3 totals 13 residues. Sequencing used PBMCs from the stem cell graft donor, obtained from the stem cell graft. The chain has TRBV29-1 and TRBJ2-3; the D gene is possibly TRBD1 (6 bases). This TCR derives from a human donor who donated a stem cell graft to a child with acute myeloid leukemia. In DNA form, the CDR3 reads TGCAGCGTAATTCTACAGGGCCCAGATACGCAGTATTTT. This sequence encodes CSVILQGPDTQYF.